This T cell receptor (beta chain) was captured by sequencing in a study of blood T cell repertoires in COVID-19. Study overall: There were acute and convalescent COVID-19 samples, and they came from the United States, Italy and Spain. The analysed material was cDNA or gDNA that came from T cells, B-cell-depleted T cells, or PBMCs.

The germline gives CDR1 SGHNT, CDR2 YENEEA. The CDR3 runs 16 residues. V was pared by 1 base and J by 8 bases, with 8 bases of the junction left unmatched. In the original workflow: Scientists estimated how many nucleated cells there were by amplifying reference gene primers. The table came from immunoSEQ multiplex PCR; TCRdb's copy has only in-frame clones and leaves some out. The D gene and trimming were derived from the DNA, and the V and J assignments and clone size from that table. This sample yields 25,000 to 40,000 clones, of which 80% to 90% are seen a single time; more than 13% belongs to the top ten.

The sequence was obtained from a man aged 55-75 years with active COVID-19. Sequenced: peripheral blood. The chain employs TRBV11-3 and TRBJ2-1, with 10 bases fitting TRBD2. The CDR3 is CASSLGGLAGADEQFF. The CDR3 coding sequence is TGTGCCAGCAGCTTAGGAGGGCTAGCGGGAGCAGATGAGCAGTTCTTC. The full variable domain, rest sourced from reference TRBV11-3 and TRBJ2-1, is EAGVVQSPRYKIIEKKQPVAFWCNPISGHNTLYWYLQNLGQGPELLIRYENEEAVDDSQLPKDRFSAERLKGVDSTLKIQPAELGDSAVYLCASSLGGLAGADEQFFGPGTRLTVL.